These T cell receptor beta chains were read from a single sample in a study of Graves' ophthalmopathy and Graves' hyperthyroidism. From the multiplex PCR reads, TCRdb called clonotypes with MiXCR, one entry per CDR3 protein. The sample shows over a million distinct CDR3 sequences, 35% to 40% of them seen only once. The sequencing input was peripheral blood or thyroid tissue (not recorded which). These TCRs come from an adult man with Graves' hyperthyroidism. Each CDR3 is given with its conserved first and last residue. The D gene is left open where the match is weak. A clone size is listed for some rows: how often the clone was seen (once, few, many), or a class if it is expanded.

cdr3_aa: CASRGLAGQETQYF
cdr3_nt: TGTGCCAGCAGAGGACTAGCGGGCCAAGAGACCCAGTACTTC
v_call: TRBV6-5
j_call: TRBJ2-5
clone_size: many
d_call: TRBD2

cdr3_aa: CASSGDRGSSGYTF
cdr3_nt: TGTGCCAGCAGCGGGGACAGGGGATCTTCGGGCTACACCTTC
v_call: TRBV2
j_call: TRBJ1-2
clone_size: many
d_call: TRBD1

cdr3_aa: CASSLTGTASGNTIYF
cdr3_nt: TGTGCCAGCAGCCTAACCGGGACAGCCTCTGGAAACACCATATATTTT
v_call: TRBV2
j_call: TRBJ1-3
clone_size: many
d_call: TRBD1

cdr3_aa: CASSTTVNSNQPQHF
cdr3_nt: TGTGCCAGTAGTACAACAGTAAATAGCAATCAGCCCCAGCATTTT
v_call: TRBV19
j_call: TRBJ1-5
clone_size: many
d_call: .

cdr3_aa: CASSLAGHPNF
cdr3_nt: TGTGCCAGCAGCTTAGCAGGACACCCAAACTTC
v_call: TRBV7-8
j_call: TRBJ2-7
clone_size: many
d_call: .

cdr3_aa: CSVDTGTGGPGASGANVLTF
cdr3_nt: TGCAGCGTGGACACCGGGACAGGGGGCCCCGGGGCCTCTGGGGCCAACGTCCTGACTTTC
v_call: TRBV29-1
j_call: TRBJ2-6
clone_size: .
d_call: TRBD1

cdr3_aa: CASSLFPPGTAQETQYF
cdr3_nt: TGTGCCAGCAGCTTATTCCCCCCCGGGACAGCACAAGAGACCCAGTACTTC
v_call: TRBV7-6
j_call: TRBJ2-5
clone_size: .
d_call: TRBD1

cdr3_aa: CASSPDRAAWNTEAFF
cdr3_nt: TGTGCCAGCAGCCCCGACAGGGCCGCTTGGAACACTGAAGCTTTCTTT
v_call: TRBV2
j_call: TRBJ1-1
clone_size: .
d_call: TRBD1

cdr3_aa: CASSTTGGVGTGELFF
cdr3_nt: TGTGCCAGCAGCACAACAGGGGGCGTGGGCACCGGGGAGCTGTTTTTT
v_call: TRBV7-9
j_call: TRBJ2-2
clone_size: few
d_call: TRBD1

cdr3_aa: CASSRGRDRGYTGELFF
cdr3_nt: TGTGCCAGCAGCCGGGGCCGGGACAGGGGATACACCGGGGAGCTGTTTTTT
v_call: TRBV7-9
j_call: TRBJ2-2
clone_size: .
d_call: TRBD1

cdr3_aa: CASSLSGSTLDGYTF
cdr3_nt: TGTGCCAGCAGCTTAAGTGGATCAACCCTCGATGGCTACACCTTC
v_call: TRBV7-9
j_call: TRBJ1-2
clone_size: .
d_call: .

cdr3_aa: CASSEPSKSYEQYF
cdr3_nt: TGCGCCAGCAGTGAGCCTAGTAAGTCCTACGAGCAGTACTTC
v_call: TRBV10-2
j_call: TRBJ2-7
clone_size: many
d_call: .

cdr3_aa: CASSVGTSGGPSYNEQFF
cdr3_nt: TGTGCCAGCAGCGTAGGGACTAGCGGGGGCCCCTCCTACAATGAGCAGTTCTTC
v_call: TRBV9
j_call: TRBJ2-1
clone_size: .
d_call: TRBD2

cdr3_aa: CAWSFGQEHQPQHF
cdr3_nt: TGTGCCTGGAGTTTTGGACAGGAGCATCAGCCCCAGCATTTT
v_call: TRBV30
j_call: TRBJ1-5
clone_size: .
d_call: TRBD1

cdr3_aa: CASSTHYEQYF
cdr3_nt: TGTGCCAGCAGCACCCACTACGAGCAGTACTTC
v_call: TRBV7-2
j_call: TRBJ2-7
clone_size: many
d_call: .

cdr3_aa: CASSLGLVTGEQYF
cdr3_nt: TGCGCCAGCAGCCTGGGACTCGTGACTGGGGAGCAGTACTTC
v_call: TRBV5-1
j_call: TRBJ2-7
clone_size: .
d_call: .

cdr3_aa: CASSQRTGVKETQHF
cdr3_nt: TGTGCCAGCAGCCAACGGACAGGGGTTAAGGAGACCCAGCATTTT
v_call: TRBV11-2
j_call: TRBJ1-5
clone_size: .
d_call: TRBD1